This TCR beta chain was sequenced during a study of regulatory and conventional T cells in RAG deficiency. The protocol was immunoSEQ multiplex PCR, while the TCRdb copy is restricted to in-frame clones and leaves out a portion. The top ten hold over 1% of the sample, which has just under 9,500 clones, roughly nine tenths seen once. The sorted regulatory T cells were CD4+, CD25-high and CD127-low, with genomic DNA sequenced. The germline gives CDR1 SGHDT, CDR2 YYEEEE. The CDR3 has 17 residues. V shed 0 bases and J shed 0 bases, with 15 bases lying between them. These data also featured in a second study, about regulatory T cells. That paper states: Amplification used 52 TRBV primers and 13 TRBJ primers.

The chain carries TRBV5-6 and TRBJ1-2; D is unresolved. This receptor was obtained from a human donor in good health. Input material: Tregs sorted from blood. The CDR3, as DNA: TGTGCCAGCAGCTTGGTTGCCGTCCGTGCATCTAACTATGGCTACACCTTC. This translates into CASSLVAVRASNYGYTF.